A single sample is the source of the 20 T cell receptor beta chains below, sequenced in a study of blood T cells in healthy people across ages. The use of a sample-barcoded 5' primer and a J-beta primer mix characterized a second PCR of roughly 6 to 11 cycles. One entry per CDR3 protein results from TCRdb running MiXCR on the 5' RACE reads. The table shows around 1.5 million distinct CDR3 sequences, with approximately 59% occurring only once. Sequencing was performed on blood. These receptors originate from a man between 18 and 35 years old in good health.

This clonotype was counted a single time. The V call is TRBV5-1, the J call TRBJ2-1; a possible D gene is TRBD2 (6 bases). The germline V and J ends were trimmed by 4 bases and 5 bases, with 19 bases remaining between them. Germline loops: CDR1 SGHRS, CDR2 YFSETQ. The CDR3 has 16 amino acids. The CDR3 coding sequence is TGCGCCAGCAGCCCATGGGACTCAACTATCAACAATGAGCAGTTCTTC. Amino acids: CASSPWDSTINNEQFF.

The V and J genes are TRBV6-5 and TRBJ1-6; 8 bases are a match to TRBD1. V gave up 2 bases and J gave up 10 bases; unmatched junction bases: 7. This CDR3 has 15 amino acids. Germline lookup yields CDR1 MNHEY and CDR2 SVGAGI. The CDR3 DNA reads TGTGCCAGCAGTTACGACAGGGGAGGAGGATCACCCCTCCACTTT. Encoded protein: CASSYDRGGGSPLHF.

The chain has TRBV12-3 or TRBV12-4 and TRBJ2-1; 11 bases match TRBD2. This CDR3 contains 16 residues. V was pared by 2 bases and J by 8 bases, with 8 bases of the junction left unmatched. The CDR3 nucleotides read TGTGCCAGCAGTTTACCTTTAGCGGGGGGGCCCGATGAGCAGTTCTTC. Amino acids: CASSLPLAGGPDEQFF.

The rearrangement uses TRBV4-3 and TRBJ2-4; D not resolved. CDR3 length equals 15 residues. Deletions cut 4 bases from V and 0 bases from J, with 10 bases between. Germline CDR1 and CDR2: LGHNA and YSLEER. CDR3 in DNA: TGCGCCAGCAGCCGCTCCATTCTAGCCAAAAACATTCAGTACTTC. Amino acid sequence: CASSRSILAKNIQYF.

The chain has TRBV10-3 and TRBJ2-1; 9 nucleotides line up with TRBD1. The closer fit of TRBJ2-7 to the DNA end suggests the J call may be wrong. The CDR3 length is 15 residues. CDR1 and CDR2 from the germline V gene are ENHRY and SYGVKD. CDR3 DNA: TGTGCCATCAGTCCGGGACAGGGTCCCTACAATGAGCAGTACTTC. Its translation is CAISPGQGPYNEQYF.

The rearrangement joins TRBV6-2 or TRBV6-3 to TRBJ2-7, with D perhaps matching TRBD2 (5 bases). V was shortened by 6 bases and J by 0 bases, with 12 bases between the two germline ends. Germline CDR1 and CDR2: MNHEY and SVGEGT. CDR3 length: 14 residues. CDR3 amino acids: CASRPHGSSYEQYF. DNA of the CDR3: TGTGCCAGCAGACCCCATGGGAGCTCCTACGAGCAGTACTTC.

This clonotype occurred a few times. The V call is TRBV29-1, the J call TRBJ2-7, with D uncertain. The CDR3 contains 12 residues. The germline V gene encodes CDR1 SQVTM and CDR2 ANQGSEA. V was clipped by 4 bases and J by 0 bases, with 7 bases between them. In DNA form, the CDR3 reads TGCAGCGTTGGACACTTCTCCTACGAGCAGTACTTC. Protein: CSVGHFSYEQYF.

The chain couples TRBV6-2 or TRBV6-3 to TRBJ1-2, with D uncertain. The germline gives CDR1 MNHEY, CDR2 SVGEGT. The CDR3 totals 14 residues. The V and J ends lost 5 bases and 0 bases respectively, with 10 bases between them. In DNA, the CDR3 is TGTGCCAGCAGTCGCCCATATGCTAACTATGGCTACACCTTC. Its translation is CASSRPYANYGYTF.

The chain has TRBV14 and TRBJ2-7; 7 nucleotides align to TRBD2. There are 17 residues in the CDR3. Germline assignment: CDR1 SGHDN and CDR2 FVKESK. The J segment lost 3 bases and the V segment lost 2 bases, leaving 13 bases of the junction unmatched. DNA of the CDR3: TGTGCCAGCAGCCAATTTGATAGGCCTAGCGGCGTCTACGAGCAGTACTTC. Residues: CASSQFDRPSGVYEQYF.

This clonotype was seen a single time. The genes are TRBV10-3 and TRBJ1-1; 8 bases are shared with TRBD1. CDR1 and CDR2 from the germline V gene are ENHRY and SYGVKD. J lost 1 base, V lost 8 bases, and 6 bases had no gene match. CDR3 length equals 14 residues. CDR3 protein: CAISSDRANTEAFF. The CDR3 DNA reads as TGTGCCATCTCCTCGGACAGGGCGAACACTGAAGCTTTCTTT.

This chain links TRBV20-1 with TRBJ2-1, with 10 bases lining up with TRBD2. The trim removed 4 bases at V and 4 bases at J, leaving 10 bases unmatched. Germline V lookup: CDR1 DFQATT, CDR2 SNEGSKA (reference sequence). The CDR3 length is 16 residues. CDR3 loop: CSATSTTSGAYNEQFF. In nucleotides, the CDR3 is TGCAGTGCTACCTCTACTACTAGCGGGGCTTACAATGAGCAGTTCTTC.

In its sample, this clonotype was seen a few times. V and J are TRBV9 and TRBJ2-5; TRBD2 aligns across 7 bases. Germline V gives CDR1 SGDLS, CDR2 YYNGEE. This CDR3 is 15 amino acids long. V shed 0 bases, J shed 4 bases, and the junction held 6 bases outside the gene matches. CDR3 protein: CASSVDGGRIETQYF. The CDR3 DNA sequence: TGTGCCAGCAGCGTAGACGGCGGGAGAATAGAGACCCAGTACTTC.

This chain joins TRBV28 and TRBJ2-7, with D perhaps matching TRBD1 or TRBD2 (6 bases each). The V and J ends lost 6 bases and 0 bases respectively, with 12 bases between them. CDR3 size: 14 residues. Per germline, CDR1 MDHEN and CDR2 SYDVKM. The CDR3 region has the DNA TGTGCCAGCAGGGAGGGACACAGCTCCTACGAGCAGTACTTC. Protein product: CASREGHSSYEQYF.

J is TRBJ2-7 and V is TRBV27; unclear D gene. Germline V lookup: CDR1 MNHEY, CDR2 SMNVEV (reference sequence). Trimming took off 2 bases at V and 3 bases at J, with 11 bases between the two ends. The CDR3 sequence is 14 residues long. CDR3: CASSLRQVGYEQYF. The CDR3, as DNA: TGTGCCAGCAGTTTACGGCAGGTGGGCTACGAGCAGTACTTC.

The genes are TRBV4-1 and TRBJ2-1; TRBD2 agrees at 13 bases. Trimming removed 4 bases from V and 8 bases from J; junction bases left unmatched: 11. The CDR3 sequence is 17 residues long. The germline CDR1 and CDR2 sequences are MGHRA and YSYEKL. DNA of the CDR3: TGCGCCAGCAGCCGCCTTCACGGGACTAGCGGGATAGATGAGCAGTTCTTC. This codes for CASSRLHGTSGIDEQFF.

This clonotype was seen ten or more times. This sequence joins TRBV6-2 or TRBV6-3 and TRBJ2-7; 11 nucleotides line up with TRBD2. Per germline, CDR1 MNHEY and CDR2 SVGEGT. Germline trimming cut 2 bases from V and 6 bases from J; bases unmatched to any gene: 9. The CDR3 length is 16 residues. The CDR3 here is CASSYDFRLAGGEQYF. CDR3 nucleotides: TGTGCCAGCAGTTACGATTTCCGGCTAGCGGGAGGCGAGCAGTACTTC.

This clonotype was recorded many times. The gene calls are TRBV29-1 and TRBJ2-1; D possibly corresponds to TRBD2 (6 bases). The CDR3 runs 13 residues. The germline V gene encodes CDR1 SQVTM and CDR2 ANQGSEA. V lost 5 bases and J lost 3, with 11 bases in between. The CDR3 here is CSVHRESYNEQFF. CDR3 DNA: TGCAGCGTTCACCGGGAGAGCTACAATGAGCAGTTCTTC.

This clonotype occurred many times. The CDR3 reads CASSLVSIRGRTEAFF. Here the CDR3 DNA reads TGTGCCAGCAGCTTAGTCAGCATTCGGGGGCGGACTGAAGCTTTCTTT. The V call is TRBV7-2, the J call TRBJ1-1, with D maybe TRBD1 (6 bases). This CDR3 spans 16 amino acids. V gave up 1 base and J gave up 5 bases, with 17 bases separating them. Germline V gene lookup returns CDR1 SGHTA and CDR2 FQGNSA.

CDR3 sequence (DNA): TGTGCCAGCAGCTCCCCCGCACGTACCTACGAGCAGTACTTC. Its protein product is CASSSPARTYEQYF. The chain combines TRBV7-8 with TRBJ2-7; D is uncertain. This CDR3 comprises 14 residues. CDR1 and CDR2 (germline): SGHVS, FQNEAQ. V gave up 4 bases and J gave up 2 bases, with 12 bases separating them. Based on the CDR3 plus reference TRBV7-8 and TRBJ2-7, the full variable domain is GAGVSQSPRYKVAKRGQDVALRCDPISGHVSLFWYQQALGQGPEFLTYFQNEAQLDKSGLPSDRFFAERPEGSVSTLKIQRTQQEDSAVYLCASSSPARTYEQYFGPGTRLTVT.

This clonotype was detected only a few times. An end of the junction differs from the germline gene, which may be a read error. V and J are TRBV5-1 and TRBJ2-3, with TRBD1 as a possible D gene (7 bases). This CDR3 region has 15 residues. CDR1 and CDR2 (germline): SGHRS, YFSETQ. CDR3 sequence (DNA): TGTGCCAGCAGCCCACAGGGGACTAGCACAGATACGCAGTATTTT. Amino acids: CASSPQGTSTDTQYF.